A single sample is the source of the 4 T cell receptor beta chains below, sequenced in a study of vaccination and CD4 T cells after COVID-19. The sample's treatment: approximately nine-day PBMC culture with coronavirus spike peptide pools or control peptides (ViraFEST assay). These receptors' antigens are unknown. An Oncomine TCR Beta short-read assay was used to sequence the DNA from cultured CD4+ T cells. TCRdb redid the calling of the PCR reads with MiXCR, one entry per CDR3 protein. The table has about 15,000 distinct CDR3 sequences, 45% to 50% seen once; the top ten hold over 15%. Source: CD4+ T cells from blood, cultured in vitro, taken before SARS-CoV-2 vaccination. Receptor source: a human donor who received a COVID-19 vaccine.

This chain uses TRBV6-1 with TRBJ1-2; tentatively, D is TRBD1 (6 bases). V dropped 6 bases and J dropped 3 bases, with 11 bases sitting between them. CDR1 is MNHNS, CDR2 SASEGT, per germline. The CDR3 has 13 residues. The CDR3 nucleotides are TGTGCCAGCAGGTTGGACAGAGACTATGGCTACACCTTC. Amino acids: CASRLDRDYGYTF.

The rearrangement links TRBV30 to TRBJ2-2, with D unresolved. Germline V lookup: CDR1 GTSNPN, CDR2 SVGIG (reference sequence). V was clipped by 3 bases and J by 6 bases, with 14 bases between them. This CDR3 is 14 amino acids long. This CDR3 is CAWRTLRGAGELFF. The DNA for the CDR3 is TGTGCCTGGAGAACACTACGTGGCGCCGGGGAGCTGTTTTTT.

The CDR3 bases are TGTGCCAGCAGCGTAGAGTTGACAGATGGCTACACCTTC. It translates to CASSVELTDGYTF. The rearrangement uses TRBV9 and TRBJ1-2, with a possible D match to TRBD1 (5 bases). Germline V gene sequence: CDR1 SGDLS, CDR2 YYNGEE. This CDR3 is 13 amino acids long. V was shortened by 0 bases and J by 6 bases, with 9 bases between the two germline ends.

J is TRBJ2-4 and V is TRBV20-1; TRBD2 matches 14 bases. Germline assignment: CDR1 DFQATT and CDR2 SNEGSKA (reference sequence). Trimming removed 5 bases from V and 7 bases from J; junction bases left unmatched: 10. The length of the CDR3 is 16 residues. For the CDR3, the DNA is TGCAGTGCTTGCTCGACTAGCGGGGGGGTAAGGAACATTCAGTACTTC. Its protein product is CSACSTSGGVRNIQYF.